These 21 T cell receptor beta chains were all obtained from the same sample, sequenced in a study of CD8 T cells in ankylosing spondylitis. Each CDR3 protein is one row after TCRdb ran MiXCR on the 5' RACE reads. The table shows approximately 250,000 distinct CDR3 sequences, with about 24% occurring only once. The sequenced sample was blood, either unsorted or a sorted T cell fraction (not recorded which). Source of these receptors: a male donor with ankylosing spondylitis or in good health (not recorded which).

The table lists this clonotype with many counts. V and J are TRBV20-1 and TRBJ1-4; 7 nucleotides agree with TRBD1. The CDR3 runs 12 residues. V lost 1 base to trimming and J lost 10 bases; unmatched junction nucleotides: 3. CDR1 is DFQATT, CDR2 SNEGSKA, per germline (reference sequence). CDR3 region: CSARAGGGKLFF. Written as DNA, the CDR3 is TGCAGTGCTAGAGCAGGGGGGGGAAAACTGTTTTTT.

This clonotype showed up many times. The chain joins TRBV12-3 or TRBV12-4 to TRBJ1-6; D remains unclear. Trimming removed 3 bases at V and 7 bases at J, with 7 bases between. The CDR3 is 13 residues long. The CDR3 reads CASSLKRNSPLHF. CDR3 nucleotides: TGTGCCAGCAGTTTGAAGAGGAATTCACCCCTCCACTTT.

This clonotype was observed a handful of times. This chain connects TRBV20-1 to TRBJ2-7, with 9 bases lining up with TRBD2. V was clipped by 6 bases and J by 1 base; unmatched bases: 7. Per the germline V gene, CDR1 is DFQATT and CDR2 is SNEGSKA (reference sequence). The CDR3 consists of 14 residues. In DNA, the CDR3 is TGCAGTGCCGCACGTAGCGGGGGATCCTACGAGCAGTACTTC. Its protein is CSAARSGGSYEQYF.

There are a few counts of this clonotype. The chain uses TRBV29-1 and TRBJ2-5; 9 nucleotides line up with TRBD1. Unmatched junction bases numbered 14, after V lost 7 bases and J lost 5 bases. Germline V gene lookup returns CDR1 SQVTM and CDR2 ANQGSEA. The CDR3 consists of 15 residues. For the CDR3, the DNA is TGCAGCGCCGAAGGAGGGACAGGGTGGGAGGAGACCCAGTACTTC. Translation: CSAEGGTGWEETQYF.

This clonotype was picked up one time. The genes are TRBV7-2 and TRBJ1-1; perhaps TRBD1 as D (6 bases). Germline V gene data show CDR1 as SGHTA and CDR2 as FQGNSA. V lost 5 bases and J 0 bases, leaving 10 bases between the germline ends. The CDR3 sequence is 14 residues long. CDR3 amino acids: CASSIGTLNTEAFF. In DNA, the CDR3 is TGTGCCAGCAGCATCGGGACACTGAACACTGAAGCTTTCTTT.

This clonotype was observed many times. This chain connects TRBV29-1 to TRBJ2-7; TRBD1 might be the D (6 bases). V was trimmed by 3 bases and J by 7 bases, leaving 10 bases between them. This CDR3 region has 11 residues. Per germline, CDR1 SQVTM and CDR2 ANQGSEA. The CDR3 region has the DNA TGCAGCGTTGAGAGTACAGGGGAGCAGTACTTC. Translating gives CSVESTGEQYF.

This clonotype was found many times. CDR3 amino acids: CSAARTGGFEQYF. The CDR3 bases are TGCAGTGCTGCCCGGACAGGGGGCTTCGAGCAGTACTTC. This sequence joins TRBV20-1 and TRBJ2-7; 11 bases align to TRBD1. The CDR3 is 13 residues long. The ends lost 5 bases at V and 6 bases at J; junction bases unmatched: 6. Germline CDR1 DFQATT, CDR2 SNEGSKA (reference sequence).

This clonotype was counted many times. The genes are TRBV12-3 or TRBV12-4 and TRBJ2-6; possible D gene TRBD1, 5 bases. This CDR3 region has 15 residues. V lost 5 bases and J lost 4, with 12 bases in between. CDR3 coding DNA: TGTGCCAGCAGTCACGCCCCAGGGGGGGCCAACGTCCTGACTTTC. This translates into CASSHAPGGANVLTF.

This clonotype has at least ten counts. In nucleotides, the CDR3 is TGTGCCAGCAGTCATGGACACCCCAATGAGCAGTTCTTC. This sequence encodes CASSHGHPNEQFF. This chain uses TRBV6-2 or TRBV6-3 with TRBJ2-1; D might be TRBD1 (5 bases). Between the trimmed V and J ends, which lost 5 bases and 6 bases, there was a span of 11 bases. CDR1 MNHEY and CDR2 SVGEGT come from the germline V gene. The CDR3 is made up of 13 amino acids.

This chain connects TRBV21-1 to TRBJ2-2; whether TRBD1, the table's D call, matches the DNA was not checked. TRBV21-1 is a pseudogene segment. The CDR3 loop spans 17 amino acids. The CDR3 reads CASSQGHGTPNTGELFF. The CDR3 nucleotides read TGTGCCAGCAGCCAAGGACACGGGACCCCGAACACCGGGGAGCTGTTTTTT.

V gene TRBV12-3 or TRBV12-4 combines with J gene TRBJ2-3; 8 bases align to TRBD2. Germline trimming cut 6 bases from V and 8 bases from J; bases unmatched to any gene: 13. The CDR3 has 15 residues. The DNA of the CDR3 is TGTGCCAGCAGCCAGGCGGGACTAGGCCTTTCTACGCAGTATTTT. Amino acid sequence: CASSQAGLGLSTQYF.

This clonotype was seen ten or more times. The chain has TRBV12-3 or TRBV12-4 and TRBJ2-1, with TRBD1 matching over 7 bases. This CDR3 has 15 residues. V gave up 1 base and J gave up 1 base; unmatched junction bases: 1. Written as DNA, the CDR3 is TGTGCCAGCAGTTTAGACAGGGGATCCTACAATGAGCAGTTCTTC. Amino acid sequence: CASSLDRGSYNEQFF.

J is TRBJ2-5 and V is TRBV6-5; the D gene is possibly TRBD1 (5 bases). The V end lost 0 bases, the J end lost 1 base, and 12 bases lay between the germline ends. This CDR3 has 16 residues. Germline V gives CDR1 MNHEY, CDR2 SVGAGI. CDR3 DNA: TGTGCCAGCAGTTACTCGGCCAGGGTCCCCCAAGAGACCCAGTACTTC. It codes for CASSYSARVPQETQYF.

The CDR3 spells CASSLEWGTGYEQYF. The CDR3 region has the DNA TGCGCCAGCAGCTTGGAGTGGGGGACTGGCTACGAGCAGTACTTC. The chain combines TRBV5-1 with TRBJ2-7; perhaps TRBD2 as D (6 bases). The CDR3 is 15 amino acids. V lost 0 bases to trimming and J lost 3 bases, with 13 bases between them. Germline values: CDR1 SGHRS, CDR2 YFSETQ.

This clonotype was counted many times. The chain combines TRBV4-1 with TRBJ2-1, with TRBD2 identical over 13 bases. The V gene's germline CDR1 is MGHRA and CDR2 YSYEKL. The trim removed 4 bases at V and 8 bases at J, leaving 11 bases unmatched. CDR3 size: 17 residues. Here the CDR3 DNA reads TGCGCCAGCAGCCTAGGGGGGATCGGGACTAGCGGGGATGAGCAGTTCTTC. Translation: CASSLGGIGTSGDEQFF.

This clonotype was picked up a small number of times. The V call is TRBV20-1, the J call TRBJ2-1; 7 bases are shared with TRBD2. The CDR3 runs to 16 residues. CDR1 DFQATT and CDR2 SNEGSKA come from the germline V gene (reference sequence). V gave up 6 bases and J gave up 4 bases; unmatched junction bases: 15. CDR3 DNA sequence: TGCAGTGCCACCGACGTATTAAGTAGCGGGTACAATGAGCAGTTCTTC. The encoded protein is CSATDVLSSGYNEQFF.

This sequence joins TRBV10-3 and TRBJ1-2; D perhaps matches TRBD1 (5 bases). The germline CDR1 and CDR2 sequences are ENHRY and SYGVKD. With 8 bases removed from V and 8 bases from J, the gap between germline ends came to 12 bases. This CDR3 has 11 amino acids. The DNA for the CDR3 is TGTGCCATCGGGGGAGGGATCGGCTACACCTTC. This encodes CAIGGGIGYTF.

This clonotype occurred many times. V usage is TRBV20-1 and J usage is TRBJ2-7, with 13 bases fitting TRBD2. CDR3 length: 14 amino acids. From germline, CDR1 is DFQATT and CDR2 SNEGSKA (reference sequence). The ends lost 6 bases at V and 0 bases at J; junction bases unmatched: 2. DNA for the CDR3: TGCAGTGCGGGGACTAGCGGGGCCTCCTACGAGCAGTACTTC. Translating it yields CSAGTSGASYEQYF.

This clonotype was detected a few times. The chain uses TRBV10-3 and TRBJ1-2; D is perhaps TRBD1 (6 bases). Trimming took 5 bases from V and 4 from J, leaving 11 bases between them. The CDR3 sequence is 13 residues long. Germline assignment: CDR1 ENHRY and CDR2 SYGVKD. CDR3 nucleotide sequence: TGTGCCATCAGTCCGGACAGCGTCTATGGCTACACCTTC. Protein sequence: CAISPDSVYGYTF.

V gene TRBV10-2 combines with J gene TRBJ1-5; 7 nucleotides align to TRBD1. V trimming: 4 bases; J trimming: 7 bases; junction bases outside the gene matches: 4. The germline V gene has CDR1 WSHSY and CDR2 SAAADI. The CDR3 has 13 residues. For the CDR3, the DNA is TGCGCCAGCAGTGGGACAGGTCGGCAGCCCCAGCATTTT. This sequence encodes CASSGTGRQPQHF.

This clonotype was counted between two and nine times. V is TRBV10-3 and J is TRBJ1-4; D is perhaps TRBD1 (6 bases). Germline V gene data show CDR1 as ENHRY and CDR2 as SYGVKD. The ends were cut back, 6 bases at V and 5 bases at J, with 10 bases in the middle. There are 13 residues in the CDR3. CDR3 DNA sequence: TGTGCCATCAGGCAGGGGCAGAATGAAAAACTGTTTTTT. Encoded protein: CAIRQGQNEKLFF.